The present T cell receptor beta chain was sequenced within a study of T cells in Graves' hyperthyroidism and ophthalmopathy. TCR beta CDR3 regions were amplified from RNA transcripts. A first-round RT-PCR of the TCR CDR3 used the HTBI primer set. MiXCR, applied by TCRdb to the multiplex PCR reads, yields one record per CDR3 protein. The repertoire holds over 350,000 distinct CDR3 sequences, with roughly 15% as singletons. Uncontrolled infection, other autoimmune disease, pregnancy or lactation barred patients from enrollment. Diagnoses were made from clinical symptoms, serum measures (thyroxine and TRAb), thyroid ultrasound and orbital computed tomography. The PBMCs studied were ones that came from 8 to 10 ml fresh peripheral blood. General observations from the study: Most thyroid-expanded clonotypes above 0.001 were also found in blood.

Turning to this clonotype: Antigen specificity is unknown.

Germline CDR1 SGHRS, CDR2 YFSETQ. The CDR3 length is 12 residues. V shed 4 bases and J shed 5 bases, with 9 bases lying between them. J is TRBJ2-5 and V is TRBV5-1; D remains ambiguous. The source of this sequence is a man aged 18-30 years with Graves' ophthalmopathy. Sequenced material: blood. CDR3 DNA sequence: TGCGCCAGCAGCACCGACATGGAGACCCAGTACTTC. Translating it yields CASSTDMETQYF.